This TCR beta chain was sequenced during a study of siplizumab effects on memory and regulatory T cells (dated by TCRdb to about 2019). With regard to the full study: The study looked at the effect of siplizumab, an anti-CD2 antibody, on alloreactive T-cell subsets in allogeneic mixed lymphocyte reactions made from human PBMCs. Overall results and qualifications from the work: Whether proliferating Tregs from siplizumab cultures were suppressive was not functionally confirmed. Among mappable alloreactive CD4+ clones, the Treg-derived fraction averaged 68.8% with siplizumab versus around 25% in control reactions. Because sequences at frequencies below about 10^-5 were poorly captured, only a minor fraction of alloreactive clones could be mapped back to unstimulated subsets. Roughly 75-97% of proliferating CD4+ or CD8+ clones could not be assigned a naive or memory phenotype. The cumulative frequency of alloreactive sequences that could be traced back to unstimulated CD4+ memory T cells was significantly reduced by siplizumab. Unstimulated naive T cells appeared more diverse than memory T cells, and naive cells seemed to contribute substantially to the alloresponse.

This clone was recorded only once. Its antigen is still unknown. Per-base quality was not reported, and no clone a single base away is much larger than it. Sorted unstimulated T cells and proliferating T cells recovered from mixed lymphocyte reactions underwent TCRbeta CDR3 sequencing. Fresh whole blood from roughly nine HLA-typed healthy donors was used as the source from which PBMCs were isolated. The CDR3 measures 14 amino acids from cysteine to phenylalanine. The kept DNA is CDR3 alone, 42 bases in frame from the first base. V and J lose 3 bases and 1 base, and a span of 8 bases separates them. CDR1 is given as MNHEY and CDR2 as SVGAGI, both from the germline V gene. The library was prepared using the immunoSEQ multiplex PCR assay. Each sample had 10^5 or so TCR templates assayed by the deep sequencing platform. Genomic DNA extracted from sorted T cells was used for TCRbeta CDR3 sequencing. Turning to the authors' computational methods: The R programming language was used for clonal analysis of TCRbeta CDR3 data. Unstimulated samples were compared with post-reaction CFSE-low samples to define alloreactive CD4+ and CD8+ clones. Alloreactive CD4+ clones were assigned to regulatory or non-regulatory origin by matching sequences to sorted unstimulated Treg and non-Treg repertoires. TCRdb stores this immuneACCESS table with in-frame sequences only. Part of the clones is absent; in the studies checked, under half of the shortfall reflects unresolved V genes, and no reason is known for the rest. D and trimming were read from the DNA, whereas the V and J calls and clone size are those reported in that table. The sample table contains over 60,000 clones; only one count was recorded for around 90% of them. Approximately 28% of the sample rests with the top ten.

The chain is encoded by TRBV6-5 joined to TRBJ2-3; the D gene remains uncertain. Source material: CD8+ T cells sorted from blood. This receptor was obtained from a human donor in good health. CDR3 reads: CASSYGPGTDTQYF. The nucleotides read TGTGCCAGCAGTTATGGACCCGGCACAGATACGCAGTATTTT.